This T cell receptor (beta chain) was sequenced for a study of vaccination effects on CD4 cells after COVID-19. Germline CDR1 reads GTSNPN; CDR2 reads SVGIG (reference sequence). This CDR3 is built from 16 residues. V shed 0 bases, J shed 8 bases, and the junction held 7 bases outside the gene matches. Assay: immunoSEQ multiplex PCR; the TCRdb copy retains only in-frame clones and omits some. The sample lists about 19,000 clones; roughly 80% were seen once. Viral peptide pool expansion of antigen-specific CD4+ T cells preceded sequencing in the ViraFEST assay. Following an approximately ten-day culture, CD4+ T cells were purified. The person was diagnosed with PCR-confirmed SARS-CoV-2 infection between March and December 2020. Cultures of around 2.2 million PBMC per well contained approximately 9.6 IU/ml IL-2 plus 10 ug/ml peptides. IL-2 medium was substituted for half the medium on days 3 and 7. Turning to this clone: Its antigen is not known.

The sample consisted of CD4+ T cells from PBMCs cultured with SARS-CoV-2 spike peptides, taken before COVID-19 vaccination. This chain joins TRBV30 and TRBJ2-1, with 13 nucleotides matching TRBD2. The TCR was taken from a human donor who had a prior SARS-CoV-2 infection. The CDR3 region has the DNA TGTGCCTGGAGTGTACTAGGACTAGCGGGAGTCGATGAGCAGTTCTTC. Translating gives CAWSVLGLAGVDEQFF.